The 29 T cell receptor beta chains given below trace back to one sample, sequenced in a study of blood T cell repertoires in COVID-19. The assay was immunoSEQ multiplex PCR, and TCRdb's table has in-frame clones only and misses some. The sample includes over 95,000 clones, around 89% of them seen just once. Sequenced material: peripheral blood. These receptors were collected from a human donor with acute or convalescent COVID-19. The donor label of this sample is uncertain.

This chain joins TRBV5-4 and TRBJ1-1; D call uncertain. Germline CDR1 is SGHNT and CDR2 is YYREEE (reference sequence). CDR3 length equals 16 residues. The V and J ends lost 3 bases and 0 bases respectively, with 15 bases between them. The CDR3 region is CASSSGKNGVNTEAFF. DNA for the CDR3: TGTGCCAGCAGCTCTGGTAAAAACGGGGTGAACACTGAAGCTTTCTTT.

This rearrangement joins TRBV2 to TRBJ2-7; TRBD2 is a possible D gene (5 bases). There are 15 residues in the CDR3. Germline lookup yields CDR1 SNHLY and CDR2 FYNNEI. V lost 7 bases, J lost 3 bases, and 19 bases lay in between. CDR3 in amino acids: CASKNFLVGNYEQYF. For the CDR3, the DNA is TGTGCCAGCAAAAATTTCCTAGTCGGGAACTACGAGCAGTACTTC.

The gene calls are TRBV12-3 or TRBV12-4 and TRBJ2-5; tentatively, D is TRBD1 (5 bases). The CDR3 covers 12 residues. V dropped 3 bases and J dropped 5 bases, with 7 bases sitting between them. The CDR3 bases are TGTGCCAGCAGTTTGAACAGGGAGACCCAGTACTTC. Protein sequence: CASSLNRETQYF.

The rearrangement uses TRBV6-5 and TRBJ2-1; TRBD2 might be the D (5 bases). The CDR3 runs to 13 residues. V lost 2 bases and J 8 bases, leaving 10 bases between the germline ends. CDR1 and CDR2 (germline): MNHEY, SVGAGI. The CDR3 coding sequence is TGTGCCAGCAGTTACCTATTCGGGGATGAGCAGTTCTTC. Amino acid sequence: CASSYLFGDEQFF.

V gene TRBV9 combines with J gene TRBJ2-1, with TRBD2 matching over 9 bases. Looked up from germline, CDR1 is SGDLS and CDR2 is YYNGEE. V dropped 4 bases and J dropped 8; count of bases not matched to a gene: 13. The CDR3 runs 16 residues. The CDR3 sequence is CASSPDFKREVDEQFF. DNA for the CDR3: TGTGCCAGCAGCCCCGATTTTAAGCGGGAGGTTGATGAGCAGTTCTTC.

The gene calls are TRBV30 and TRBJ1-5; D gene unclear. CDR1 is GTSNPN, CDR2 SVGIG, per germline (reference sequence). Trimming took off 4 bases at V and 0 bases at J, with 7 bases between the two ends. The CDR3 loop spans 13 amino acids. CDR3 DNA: TGTGCCTGGAACAGTAATAGCAATCAGCCCCAGCATTTT. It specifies CAWNSNSNQPQHF.

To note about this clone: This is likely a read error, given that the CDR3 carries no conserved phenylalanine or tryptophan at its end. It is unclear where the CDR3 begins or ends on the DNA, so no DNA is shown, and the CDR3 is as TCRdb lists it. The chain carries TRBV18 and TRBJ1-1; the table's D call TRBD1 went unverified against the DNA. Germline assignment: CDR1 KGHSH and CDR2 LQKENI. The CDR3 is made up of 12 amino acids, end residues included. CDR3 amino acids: CASTTPGQGRVY.

The CDR3 protein is CAISDERTGSKQYF. DNA for the CDR3: TGTGCCATCAGTGACGAGAGGACAGGGTCTAAGCAGTACTTC. The chain links TRBV10-3 to TRBJ2-7; 8 nucleotides align to TRBD1. This CDR3 comprises 14 residues. Losses at the gene ends were 3 bases for V and 8 bases for J; bases not matched to a gene: 9. Germline assignment: CDR1 ENHRY and CDR2 SYGVKD.

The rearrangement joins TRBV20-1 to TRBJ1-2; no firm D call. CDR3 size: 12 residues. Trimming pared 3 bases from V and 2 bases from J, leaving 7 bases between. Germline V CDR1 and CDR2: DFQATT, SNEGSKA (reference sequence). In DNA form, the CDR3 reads TGCAGTGCTAGTCTCAGAAACTATGGCTACACCTTC. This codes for CSASLRNYGYTF.

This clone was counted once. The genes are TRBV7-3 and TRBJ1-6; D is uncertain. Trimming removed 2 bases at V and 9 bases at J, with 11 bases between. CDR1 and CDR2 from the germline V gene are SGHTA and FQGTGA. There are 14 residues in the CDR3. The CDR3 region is CASSLWGEGSPLHF. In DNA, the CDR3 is TGTGCCAGCAGCTTATGGGGAGAGGGTTCACCCCTCCACTTT.

The CDR3 region is CASSQSPDRRSGNTIYF. CDR3 DNA sequence: TGCGCCAGCAGCCAATCCCCCGACAGACGCTCTGGAAACACCATATATTTT. The rearrangement uses TRBV4-3 and TRBJ1-3; the D gene is possibly TRBD1 (5 bases). Germline CDR1 is LGHNA and CDR2 is YSLEER. V gave up 2 bases and J gave up 0 bases, with 14 bases separating them. The CDR3 covers 17 residues.

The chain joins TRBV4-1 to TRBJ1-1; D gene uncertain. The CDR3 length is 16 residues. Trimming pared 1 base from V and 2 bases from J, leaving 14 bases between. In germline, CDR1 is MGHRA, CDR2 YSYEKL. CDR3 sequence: CASSQGRTSINTEAFF. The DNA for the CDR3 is TGCGCCAGCAGCCAAGGGAGGACGTCCATTAACACTGAAGCTTTCTTT.

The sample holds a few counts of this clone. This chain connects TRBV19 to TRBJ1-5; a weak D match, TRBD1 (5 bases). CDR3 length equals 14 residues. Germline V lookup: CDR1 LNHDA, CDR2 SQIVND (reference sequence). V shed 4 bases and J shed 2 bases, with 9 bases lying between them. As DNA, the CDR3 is TGTGCCAGTAGTACGTTACAGGGCAATCAGCCCCAGCATTTT. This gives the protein CASSTLQGNQPQHF.

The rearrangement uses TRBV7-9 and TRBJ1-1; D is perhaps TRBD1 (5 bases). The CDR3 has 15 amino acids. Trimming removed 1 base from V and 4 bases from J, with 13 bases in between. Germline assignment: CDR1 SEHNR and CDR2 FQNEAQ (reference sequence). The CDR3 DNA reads TGTGCCAGCAGCTTAGTAGGGTCCGGGGGCACTGAAGCTTTCTTT. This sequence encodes CASSLVGSGGTEAFF.

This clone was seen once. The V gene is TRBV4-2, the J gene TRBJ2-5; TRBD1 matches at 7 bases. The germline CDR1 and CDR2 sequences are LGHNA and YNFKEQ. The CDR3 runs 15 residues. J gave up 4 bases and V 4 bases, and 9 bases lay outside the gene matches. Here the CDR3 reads CASSLTVKGAETQYF. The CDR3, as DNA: TGTGCCAGCAGCCTCACGGTTAAGGGGGCAGAGACCCAGTACTTC.

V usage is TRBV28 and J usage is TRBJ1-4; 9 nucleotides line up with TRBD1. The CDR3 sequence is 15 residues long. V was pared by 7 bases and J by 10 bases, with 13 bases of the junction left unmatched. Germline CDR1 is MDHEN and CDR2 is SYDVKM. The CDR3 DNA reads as TGTGCCAGCACTATAGGGACAGGGAGTAACGGAAAACTGTTTTTT. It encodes CASTIGTGSNGKLFF.

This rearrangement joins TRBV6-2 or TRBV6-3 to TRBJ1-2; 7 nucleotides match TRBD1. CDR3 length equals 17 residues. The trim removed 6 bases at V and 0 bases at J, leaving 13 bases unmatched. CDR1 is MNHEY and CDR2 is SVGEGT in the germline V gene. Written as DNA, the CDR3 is TGTGCCAGCAGCCTGTCCCGGGACAGAAGAACTAACTATGGCTACACCTTC. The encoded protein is CASSLSRDRRTNYGYTF.

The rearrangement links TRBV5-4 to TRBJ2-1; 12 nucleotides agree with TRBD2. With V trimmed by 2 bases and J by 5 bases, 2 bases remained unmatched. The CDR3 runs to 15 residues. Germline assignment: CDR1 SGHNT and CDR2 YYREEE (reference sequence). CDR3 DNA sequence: TGTGCCAGCAGCTTCGGACTAGCGGGAAACAATGAGCAGTTCTTC. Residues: CASSFGLAGNNEQFF.

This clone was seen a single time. The CDR3 protein is CASSFSGVRTDTQYF. In DNA form, the CDR3 reads TGTGCCAGCAGCTTTAGCGGGGTGCGTACAGATACGCAGTATTTT. This rearrangement joins TRBV7-9 to TRBJ2-3; TRBD2 matches 8 bases. V lost 3 bases to trimming and J lost 3 bases; unmatched junction nucleotides: 5. The CDR3 loop spans 15 amino acids. Per the germline V gene, CDR1 is SEHNR and CDR2 is FQNEAQ (reference sequence). The full variable domain, its missing parts supplied by reference TRBV7-9 and TRBJ2-3, is DTGVSQNPRHKITKRGQNVTFRCDPISEHNRLYWYRQTLGQGPEFLTYFQNEAQLEKSRLLSDRFSAERPKGSFSTLEIQRTEQGDSAMYLCASSFSGVRTDTQYFGPGTRLTVL.

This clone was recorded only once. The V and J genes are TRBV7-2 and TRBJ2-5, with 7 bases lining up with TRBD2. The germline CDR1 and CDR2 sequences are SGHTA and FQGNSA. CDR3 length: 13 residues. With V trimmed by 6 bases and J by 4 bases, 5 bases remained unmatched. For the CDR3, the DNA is TGTGCCAGCAGGTCCCCGGGGGGAGAGACCCAGTACTTC. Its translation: CASRSPGGETQYF.

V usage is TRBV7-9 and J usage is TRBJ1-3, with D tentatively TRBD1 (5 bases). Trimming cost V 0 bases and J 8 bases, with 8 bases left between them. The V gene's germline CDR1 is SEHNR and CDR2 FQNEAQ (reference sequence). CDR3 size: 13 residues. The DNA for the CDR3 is TGTGCCAGCAGCTTAGCAGGAGGGGACACCATATATTTT. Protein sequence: CASSLAGGDTIYF.

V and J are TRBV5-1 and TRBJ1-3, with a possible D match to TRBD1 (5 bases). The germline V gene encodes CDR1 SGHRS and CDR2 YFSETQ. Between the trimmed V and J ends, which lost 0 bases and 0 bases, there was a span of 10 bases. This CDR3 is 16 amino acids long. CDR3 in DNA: TGCGCCAGCAGCTTGGCTGGGGCTTACTCTGGAAACACCATATATTTT. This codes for CASSLAGAYSGNTIYF.

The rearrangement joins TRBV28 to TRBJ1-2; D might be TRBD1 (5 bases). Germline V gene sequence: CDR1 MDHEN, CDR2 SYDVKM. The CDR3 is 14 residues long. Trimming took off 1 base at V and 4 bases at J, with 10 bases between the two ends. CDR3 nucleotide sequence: TGTGCCAGCAGTTTATTGGGGGGAGGCTATGGCTACACCTTC. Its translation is CASSLLGGGYGYTF.

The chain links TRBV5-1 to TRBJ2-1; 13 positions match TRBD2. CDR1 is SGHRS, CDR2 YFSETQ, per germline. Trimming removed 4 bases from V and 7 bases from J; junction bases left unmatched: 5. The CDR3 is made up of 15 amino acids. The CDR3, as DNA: TGCGCCAGCAGCCCGGGACTAGCGGGATGGAATGAGCAGTTCTTC. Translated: CASSPGLAGWNEQFF. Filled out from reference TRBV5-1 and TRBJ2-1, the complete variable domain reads KAGVTQTPRYLIKTRGQQVTLSCSPISGHRSVSWYQQTPGQGLQFLFEYFSETQRNKGNFPGRFSGRQFSNSRSEMNVSTLELGDSALYLCASSPGLAGWNEQFFGPGTRLTVL.

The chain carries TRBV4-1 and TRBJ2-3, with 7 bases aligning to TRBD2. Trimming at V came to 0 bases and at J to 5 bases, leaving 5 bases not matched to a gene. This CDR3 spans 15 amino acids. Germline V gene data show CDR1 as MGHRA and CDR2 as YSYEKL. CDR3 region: CASSQEVPSGDTQYF. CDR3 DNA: TGCGCCAGCAGCCAAGAGGTGCCTAGCGGAGATACGCAGTATTTT.

CDR3 protein: CASTPGGQGNEKLFF. The CDR3, as DNA: TGTGCCAGCACCCCAGGGGGACAGGGTAATGAAAAACTGTTTTTT. This chain links TRBV6-6 with TRBJ1-4; 9 nucleotides match TRBD1. CDR3 length: 15 residues. V shed 7 bases, J shed 4 bases, and the junction held 7 bases outside the gene matches. Looked up from germline, CDR1 is MNHNY and CDR2 is SVGAGI (reference sequence).

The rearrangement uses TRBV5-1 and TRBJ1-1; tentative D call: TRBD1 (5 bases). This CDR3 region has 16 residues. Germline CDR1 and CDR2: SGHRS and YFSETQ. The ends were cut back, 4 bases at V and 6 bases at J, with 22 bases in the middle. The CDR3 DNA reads TGCGCCAGCAGCCCAAATGGGGGGTATGGAGGCGCTGAAGCTTTCTTT. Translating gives CASSPNGGYGGAEAFF.

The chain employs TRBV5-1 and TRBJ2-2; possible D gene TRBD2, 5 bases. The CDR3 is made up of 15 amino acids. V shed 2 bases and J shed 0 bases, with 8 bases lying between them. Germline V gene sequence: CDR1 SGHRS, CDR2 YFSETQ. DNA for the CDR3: TGCGCCAGCAGCTTTAGAGGGACGAACACCGGGGAGCTGTTTTTT. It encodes CASSFRGTNTGELFF.

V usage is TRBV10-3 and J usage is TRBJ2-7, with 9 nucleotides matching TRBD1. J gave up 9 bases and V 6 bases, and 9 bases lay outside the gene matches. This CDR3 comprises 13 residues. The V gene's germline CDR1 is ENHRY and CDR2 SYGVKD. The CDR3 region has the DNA TGTGCCATCAGCCTGACAGGGGGAGAATGGCAGTACTTC. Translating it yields CAISLTGGEWQYF.